What follows are 4 T cell receptor beta chains derived from one specimen sequenced in a study of spatial heterogeneity in lung cancer. General observations from the study: Within tumors, counts of expanded alpha and beta TCRs tracked tumor mutation counts.

TCRdb re-analysed the 5' RACE reads in MiXCR, keeping a single row per CDR3 protein. Altogether 8,000 to 10,000 distinct CDR3 sequences are present, 5.5% to 7% being singletons, with the ten largest covering roughly a tenth. Their antigens are not known. As to time point: sample taken at primary tumor resection. Sample: lung tumor tissue, taken at surgery. The receptors shown here come from a male donor with early-stage non-small cell lung cancer.

The sample holds many counts of this clonotype. The size of this beta chain means little, since it is a stray read in a library made for alpha chains. V gene TRBV5-6 combines with J gene TRBJ2-3, with D possibly called TRBD1 or TRBD2 (6 bases each). CDR3 size: 17 residues. The V and J ends lost 1 base and 1 base respectively, with 16 bases between them. The V gene's germline CDR1 is SGHDT and CDR2 YYEEEE. CDR3 bases: TGTGCCAGCAGCTTGTCCGTTAGGGGGGCCGGCACAGATACGCAGTATTTT. This codes for CASSLSVRGAGTDTQYF.

This clonotype was observed at least ten times. This beta chain came through as a stray read in a library set up for alpha chains, and its size says little. V and J are TRBV18 and TRBJ1-1, with D uncertain. V lost 2 bases and J lost 4, with 17 bases in between. In germline, CDR1 is KGHSH, CDR2 LQKENI. There are 16 residues in the CDR3. CDR3 in amino acids: CASSPSRKGGGTEAFF. DNA for the CDR3: TGTGCCAGCTCACCATCTCGCAAGGGAGGCGGCACTGAAGCTTTCTTT. The whole variable domain, filled in from reference TRBV18 and TRBJ1-1, reads NAGVMQNPRHLVRRRGQEARLRCSPMKGHSHVYWYRQLPEEGLKFMVYLQKENIIDESGMPKERFSAEFPKEGPSILRIQQVVRGDSAAYFCASSPSRKGGGTEAFFGQGTRLTVV.

This clonotype was recorded many times. Germline and junction disagree at one end, which may indicate a read error. Within a library made for alpha chains, this beta chain is off target, and its count is uninformative. The gene calls are TRBV7-7 and TRBJ2-5, with TRBD2 matching 7 bases. Germline V gene sequence: CDR1 SSHAT, CDR2 FNYEAQ (reference sequence). The CDR3 totals 13 residues. DNA for the CDR3: TGTGCTAGCAGCTCGGGGGGAGGAGAGACCCAGTACTTC. It is translated as CASSSGGGETQYF. Full variable domain (remainder filled in from reference TRBV7-7 and TRBJ2-5): GAGVSQSPRYKVTKRGQDVTLRCDPISSHATLYWYQQALGQGPEFLTYFNYEAQPDKSGLPSDRFSAERPEGSISTLTIQRTEQRDSAMYRCASSSGGGETQYFGPGTRLLVL.

This clonotype was counted at least ten times. Within a library made for alpha chains, this beta chain is off target, and its count is uninformative. The chain uses TRBV20-1 and TRBJ2-1, with TRBD2 matching 8 bases. Germline lookup yields CDR1 DFQATT and CDR2 SNEGSKA (reference sequence). The CDR3 consists of 14 residues. After removal of 3 bases from V and 3 bases from J, the junction contained 4 bases not matched to a gene. CDR3 loop: CSASASGFYNEQFF. The CDR3 DNA reads as TGCAGTGCTAGTGCTAGCGGGTTCTACAATGAGCAGTTCTTC.